The 12 T cell receptor beta chains given below trace back to one sample, sequenced in a study of cytomegalovirus exposure and HLA in healthy donors. The primer mix had 60 Vbeta and 13 Jbeta primers. Data came from immunoSEQ multiplex PCR; TCRdb stores just in-frame clones and leaves some out. The table includes some 150,000 clones, more than 75% detected once. Input material: PBMCs. Receptors were obtained from a male donor in good health and CMV-seronegative.

The rearrangement uses TRBV7-3 and TRBJ2-1, with D unresolved. Germline-derived CDR1 and CDR2 are SGHTA and FQGTGA. The CDR3 has 13 residues. Trimming pared 8 bases from V and 3 bases from J, leaving 11 bases between. CDR3 amino acids: CASGRGGYNEQFF. The CDR3 DNA reads TGTGCCAGCGGCAGAGGCGGCTACAATGAGCAGTTCTTC. Together with reference TRBV7-3 and TRBJ2-1, the CDR3 gives the full variable domain: GAGVSQTPSNKVTEKGKYVELRCDPISGHTALYWYRQSLGQGPEFLIYFQGTGAADDSGLPNDRFFAVRPEGSVSTLKIQRTERGDSAVYLCASGRGGYNEQFFGPGTRLTVL.

About this clone: One junction end disagrees with the germline gene, perhaps due to a read error. Additional DNA sequences in this sample encode the identical CDR3. This sequence joins TRBV7-7 and TRBJ2-5; 13 bases map to TRBD2. The CDR3 has 15 residues. Germline V lookup: CDR1 SSHAT, CDR2 FNYEAQ (reference sequence). The CDR3, as DNA: TGTGCTAGCAGCTTAGGACTAGCGGGGGAAGAGACCCAGTACTTC. It translates to CASSLGLAGEETQYF.

On this clone: At one end the junction does not follow the germline gene, possibly because of a read error. The chain combines TRBV27 with TRBJ2-7; weak D call: TRBD2 (5 bases). CDR3 length equals 14 residues. Germline V CDR1 and CDR2: MNHEY, SMNVEV (reference sequence). Written as DNA, the CDR3 is TGTGCCAGCAGTTTAACGGGGTACTCCCACGAGCAGTACTTC. It is translated as CASSLTGYSHEQYF.

The chain is built from TRBV7-2 and TRBJ1-5; D gene uncertain. Germline assignment: CDR1 SGHTA and CDR2 FQGNSA. V lost 6 bases and J lost 5, with 11 bases in between. This CDR3 is built from 13 residues. CDR3 amino acids: CASSYDGDQPQHF. DNA of the CDR3: TGTGCCAGCAGTTATGACGGGGATCAGCCCCAGCATTTT.

This clone was seen just once. This rearrangement joins TRBV5-1 to TRBJ2-1; 9 nucleotides agree with TRBD2. V shed 5 bases and J 9 bases; nucleotides not matched to a gene: 6. The CDR3 sequence is 13 residues long. Germline CDR1 is SGHRS and CDR2 is YFSETQ. Here the CDR3 reads CASSFSGGGEQFF. The CDR3 region has the DNA TGCGCCAGCAGTTTTAGCGGGGGTGGTGAGCAGTTCTTC.

Comments on this clone: One end of the junction is discordant with germline, which a read error may explain. The CDR3 nucleotides read TGTTCCAGCAGCCCAGACTCAATTTACCCCTGGGATACGCAGTATTTT. It encodes CSSSPDSIYPWDTQYF. The chain recombines TRBV7-9 with TRBJ2-3; D unclear. Germline V gene data show CDR1 as SEHNR and CDR2 as FQNEAQ (reference sequence). CDR3 length: 16 amino acids.

The rearrangement uses TRBV30 and TRBJ1-4, with D perhaps matching TRBD1 (5 bases). Germline V gene lookup returns CDR1 GTSNPN and CDR2 SVGIG (reference sequence). The CDR3 has 14 residues. V was shortened by 2 bases and J by 5 bases, with 12 bases between the two germline ends. The CDR3 sequence is CAWSPTAVNEKLFF. As DNA, the CDR3 is TGTGCCTGGAGTCCGACAGCTGTAAATGAAAAACTGTTTTTT. The variable domain in full, completed from reference TRBV30 and TRBJ1-4, reads SQTIHQWPATLVQPVGSPLSLECTVEGTSNPNLYWYRQAAGRGLQLLFYSVGIGQISSEVPQNLSASRPQDRQFILSSKKLLLSDSGFYLCAWSPTAVNEKLFFGSGTQLSVL.

The CDR3 region has the DNA TGTGCCATCAGAGCTGATATCGAACCATACAATGAGCAGTTCTTC. Translated, it gives CAIRADIEPYNEQFF. The chain carries TRBV10-3 and TRBJ2-1; no definite D call. Germline V gene data show CDR1 as ENHRY and CDR2 as SYGVKD. The CDR3 is 15 amino acids. Trimming removed 6 bases from V and 4 bases from J, with 16 bases in between.

This clone appeared a few times. The V and J genes are TRBV4-3 and TRBJ1-5; D might be TRBD1 (6 bases). Germline V CDR1 and CDR2: LGHNA, YSLEER. The CDR3 consists of 16 residues. Trimming removed 6 bases at V and 0 bases at J, with 15 bases between. The CDR3 DNA is TGCGCCAGCAGTCCGACAGGAGACCGTAGCAATCAGCCCCAGCATTTT. Its translation is CASSPTGDRSNQPQHF.

In the case of this clone: One junction end does not reproduce the germline sequence, and a read error may be involved. The V call is TRBV7-2, the J call TRBJ2-5; possibly TRBD2 for D (6 bases). The J call may be incorrect, as the DNA end agrees better with TRBJ2-7. The CDR3 loop spans 15 amino acids. Germline CDR1 SGHTA, CDR2 FQGNSA. The CDR3 loop is CASSGTSWVSSEQYF. DNA for the CDR3: TGTGCCAGCAGCGGGACTTCCTGGGTGTCCTCCGAGCAGTACTTC.

The chain joins TRBV19 to TRBJ2-5, with 8 bases that match TRBD2. The CDR3 contains 14 residues. Trimming at V came to 3 bases and at J to 5 bases, leaving 5 bases not matched to a gene. Germline values: CDR1 LNHDA, CDR2 SQIVND (reference sequence). The CDR3 bases are TGTGCCAGTAGTATTCGGGGGGGCATGGAGACCCAGTACTTC. Residues: CASSIRGGMETQYF.

The CDR3 loop reads CASSSRGYEQYF. CDR3 nucleotide sequence: TGTGCCAGCAGCTCCAGGGGGTACGAGCAGTACTTC. The gene calls are TRBV6-5 and TRBJ2-7; 7 bases align to TRBD1. The germline V gene has CDR1 MNHEY and CDR2 SVGAGI. This CDR3 is 12 amino acids long. The junction had 3 bases not matched to a gene; V was cut back by 6 bases and J by 4 bases.